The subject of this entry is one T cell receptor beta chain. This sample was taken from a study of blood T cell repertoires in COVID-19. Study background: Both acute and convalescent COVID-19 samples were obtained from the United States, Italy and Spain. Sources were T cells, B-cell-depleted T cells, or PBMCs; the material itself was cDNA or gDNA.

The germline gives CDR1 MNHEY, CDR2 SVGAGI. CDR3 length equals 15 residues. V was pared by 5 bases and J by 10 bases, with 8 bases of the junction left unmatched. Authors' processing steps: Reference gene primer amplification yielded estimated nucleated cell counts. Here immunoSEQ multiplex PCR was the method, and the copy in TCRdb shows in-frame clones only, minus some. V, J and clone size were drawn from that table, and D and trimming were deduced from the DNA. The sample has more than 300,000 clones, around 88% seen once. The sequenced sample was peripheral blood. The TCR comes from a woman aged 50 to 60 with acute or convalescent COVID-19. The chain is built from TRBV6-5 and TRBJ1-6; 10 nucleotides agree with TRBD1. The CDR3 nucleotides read TGTGCCAGCAGTAACACCGGGACAGGGGACTCACCCCTCCACTTT. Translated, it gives CASSNTGTGDSPLHF.